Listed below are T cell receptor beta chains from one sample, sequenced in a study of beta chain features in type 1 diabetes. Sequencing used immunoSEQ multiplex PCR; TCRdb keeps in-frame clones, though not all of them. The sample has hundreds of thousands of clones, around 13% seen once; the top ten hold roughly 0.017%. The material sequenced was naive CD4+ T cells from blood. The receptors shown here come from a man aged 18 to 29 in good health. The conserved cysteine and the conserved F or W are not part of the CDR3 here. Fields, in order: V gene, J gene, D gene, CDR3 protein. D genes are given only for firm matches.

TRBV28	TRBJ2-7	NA	AIFNNGTISPYEQY
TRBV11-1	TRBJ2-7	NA	ASSLGGSFIYEQY
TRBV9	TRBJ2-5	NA	ASSVGWRAPQETQY
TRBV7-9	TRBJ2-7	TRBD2	ASSYSGRVNYEQY
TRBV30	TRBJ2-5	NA	AWSVREPGTQY
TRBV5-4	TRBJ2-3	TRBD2	ASSLSQREGENTQY
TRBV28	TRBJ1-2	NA	ASSLYGTGYGYT
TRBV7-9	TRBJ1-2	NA	ASSLQGFHYGYT
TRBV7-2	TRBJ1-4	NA	ASSAEDREKLF
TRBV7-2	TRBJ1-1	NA	ASSLGRNTEAF
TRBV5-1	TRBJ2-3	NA	ASSGGATDTQY
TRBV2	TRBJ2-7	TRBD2	ASSGSGSYEQY
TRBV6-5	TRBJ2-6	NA	ASRQHLSGANVLT
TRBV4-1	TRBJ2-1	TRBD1	ASSQDAVNRGVSIEQF
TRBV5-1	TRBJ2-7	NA	ASSLDRAYEQY
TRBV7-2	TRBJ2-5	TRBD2	ASSSGLRETQY
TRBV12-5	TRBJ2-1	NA	ASSGLNYNEQF
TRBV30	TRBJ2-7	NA	AWSAPGIHEQY
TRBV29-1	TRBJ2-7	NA	SVEESAGSYEQY
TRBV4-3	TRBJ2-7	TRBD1	ASSQLKTGAYSSYEQY
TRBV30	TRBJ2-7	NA	AWSPTLGGEQY
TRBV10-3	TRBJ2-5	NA	AIKGIRETQY
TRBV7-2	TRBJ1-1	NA	ASSYVQATEAF
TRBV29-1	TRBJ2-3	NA	SGRQATDTQY
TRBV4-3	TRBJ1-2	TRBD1	ASSRTRGVSWFSGGYT
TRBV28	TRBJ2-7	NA	ASSLSGTGEQY
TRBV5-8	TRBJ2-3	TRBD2	ASSLGLDFADTQY
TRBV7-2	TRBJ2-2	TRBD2	ASSLAAGGITGELF
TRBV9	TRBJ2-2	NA	ASSVGSPRSTGELF
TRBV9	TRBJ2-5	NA	ASSIGETQY
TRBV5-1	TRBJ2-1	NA	ASSLASLAQGRNNEQF
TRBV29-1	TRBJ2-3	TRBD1	SAVTGGVGTDTQY
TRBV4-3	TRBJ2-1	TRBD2	ASSQGPLAGAYNEQF
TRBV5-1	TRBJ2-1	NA	ASSPQLNEQF
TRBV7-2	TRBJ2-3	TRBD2	ASSALAGIGDTQY
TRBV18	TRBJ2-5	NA	ASSPLHSGVETQY
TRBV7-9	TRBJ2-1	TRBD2	ASSLALTSSEQF
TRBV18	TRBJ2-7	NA	ASKDITGSYEQY
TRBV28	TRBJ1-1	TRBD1	AATSGTGNTEAF
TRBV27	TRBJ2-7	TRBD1	ASSLLGTVQSYEQY
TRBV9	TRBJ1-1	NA	ASSARQGNTEAF
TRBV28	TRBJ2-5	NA	ASTTGVQETQY
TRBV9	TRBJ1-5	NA	ASPITDRRYSNQPQH
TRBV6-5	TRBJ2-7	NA	ASSYFTGFEQY